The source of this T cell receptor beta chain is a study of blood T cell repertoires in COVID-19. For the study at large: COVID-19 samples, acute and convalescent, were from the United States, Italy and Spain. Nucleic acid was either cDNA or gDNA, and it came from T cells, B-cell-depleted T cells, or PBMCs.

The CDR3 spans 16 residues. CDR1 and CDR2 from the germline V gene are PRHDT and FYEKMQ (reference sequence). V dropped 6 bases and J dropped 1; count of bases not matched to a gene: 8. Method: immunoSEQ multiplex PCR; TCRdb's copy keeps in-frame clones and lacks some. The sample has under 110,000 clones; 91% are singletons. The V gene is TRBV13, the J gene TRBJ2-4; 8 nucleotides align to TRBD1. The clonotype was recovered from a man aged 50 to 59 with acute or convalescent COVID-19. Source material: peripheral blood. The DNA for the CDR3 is TGTGCCAGCAGTTCAGGGGGCCGCATGGCCAAAAACATTCAGTACTTC. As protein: CASSSGGRMAKNIQYF.